Listed here is a single T cell receptor beta chain. The data stem from a study of blood T cell repertoires in COVID-19. V was trimmed by 0 bases and J by 0 bases, leaving 9 bases between them. Germline assignment: CDR1 GTSNPN and CDR2 SVGIG (reference sequence). The CDR3 totals 14 residues. Libraries were prepared by immunoSEQ multiplex PCR; TCRdb keeps only in-frame clonotypes and omits some of them. The sample holds approximately 180,000 clones; 70% to 90% are singletons and the top ten take under 3.5%. The sample taken for sequencing was peripheral blood. The genes are TRBV30 and TRBJ2-7, with D unclear. The receptor comes from a man aged 55 to 70 with acute or convalescent COVID-19. CDR3 DNA: TGTGCCTGGAGTGTACAGTCGGCCTCCTACGAGCAGTACTTC. The encoded protein is CAWSVQSASYEQYF.